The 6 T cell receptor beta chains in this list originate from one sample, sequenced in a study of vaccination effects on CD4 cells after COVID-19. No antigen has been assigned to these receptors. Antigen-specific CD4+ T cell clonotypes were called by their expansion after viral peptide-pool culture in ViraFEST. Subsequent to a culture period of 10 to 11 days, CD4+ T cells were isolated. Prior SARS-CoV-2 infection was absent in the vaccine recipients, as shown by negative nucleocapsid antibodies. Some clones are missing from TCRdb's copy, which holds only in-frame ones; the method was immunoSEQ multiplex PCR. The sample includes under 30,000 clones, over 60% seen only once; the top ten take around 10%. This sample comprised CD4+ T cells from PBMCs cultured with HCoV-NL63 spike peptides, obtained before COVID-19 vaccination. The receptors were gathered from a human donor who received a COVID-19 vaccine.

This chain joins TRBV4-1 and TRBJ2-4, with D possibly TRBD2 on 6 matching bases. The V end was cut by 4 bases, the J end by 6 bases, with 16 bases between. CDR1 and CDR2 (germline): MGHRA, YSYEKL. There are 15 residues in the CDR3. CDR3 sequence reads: CASSPEADGRNIQYF. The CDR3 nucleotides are TGCGCCAGCAGCCCAGAGGCCGACGGGAGAAACATTCAGTACTTC.

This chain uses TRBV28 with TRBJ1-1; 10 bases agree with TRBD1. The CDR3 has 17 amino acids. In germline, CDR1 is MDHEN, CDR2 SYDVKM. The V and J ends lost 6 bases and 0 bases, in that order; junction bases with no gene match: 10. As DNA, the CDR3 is TGTGCCAGCAGGAACCGGGACAGGGGTTATATGAACACTGAAGCTTTCTTT. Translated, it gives CASRNRDRGYMNTEAFF. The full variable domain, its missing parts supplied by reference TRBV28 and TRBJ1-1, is DVKVTQSSRYLVKRTGEKVFLECVQDMDHENMFWYRQDPGLGLRLIYFSYDVKMKEKGDIPEGYSVSREKKERFSLILESASTNQTSMYLCASRNRDRGYMNTEAFFGQGTRLTVV.

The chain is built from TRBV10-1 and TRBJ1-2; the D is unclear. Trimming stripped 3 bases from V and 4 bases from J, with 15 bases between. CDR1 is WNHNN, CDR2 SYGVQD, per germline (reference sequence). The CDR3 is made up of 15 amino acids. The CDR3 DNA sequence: TGCGCCAGCAGTGATTATAGTTGGGGTCCCTATGGCTACACCTTC. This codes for CASSDYSWGPYGYTF.

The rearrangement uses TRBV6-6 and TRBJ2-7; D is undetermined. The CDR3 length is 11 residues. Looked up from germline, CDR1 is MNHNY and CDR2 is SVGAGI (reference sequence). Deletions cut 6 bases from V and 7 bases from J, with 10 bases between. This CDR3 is CASRSYREQYF. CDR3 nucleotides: TGTGCCAGCAGAAGTTACAGAGAGCAGTACTTC.

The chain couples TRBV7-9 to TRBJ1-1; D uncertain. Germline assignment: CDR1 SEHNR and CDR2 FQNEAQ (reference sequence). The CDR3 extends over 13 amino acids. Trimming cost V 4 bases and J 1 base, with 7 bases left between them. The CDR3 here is CASSSDKNTEAFF. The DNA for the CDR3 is TGTGCCAGCAGCTCAGACAAGAACACTGAAGCTTTCTTT.

CDR3 loop: CASTTGTAYGYTF. The CDR3 region has the DNA TGTGCCAGTACTACCGGGACAGCCTATGGCTACACCTTC. The chain links TRBV19 to TRBJ1-2, with 7 bases aligning to TRBD1. CDR1 LNHDA and CDR2 SQIVND come from the germline V gene (reference sequence). The V gene end was trimmed by 7 bases and the J gene end by 4 bases; junction bases not matched to a gene: 6. This CDR3 has 13 residues.